Listed here is a single T cell receptor (beta chain). CDR1 and CDR2 from the germline V gene are KGHSH and LQKENI. V lost 3 bases and J 3 bases, leaving 8 bases between the germline ends. The CDR3 length is 14 residues. Roughly 0.45 to 1 ug RNA was reverse transcribed with random hexamers. TCRdb re-called the immunoSEQ multiplex PCR reads through MiXCR, storing one row per CDR3 protein. The data show around 130,000 distinct CDR3 sequences, with about 95% seen just once and more than 0.095% held by the top ten. This sample stems from a study of CD8 T cells in Susac syndrome. This sequence originates from a human donor in good health. The specimen was CD4+ T cells from PBMCs. V usage is TRBV18 and J usage is TRBJ1-4; D possibly corresponds to TRBD1 (5 bases). The CDR3 loop is CASSPTVSNEKLFF. DNA for the CDR3: TGTGCCAGCTCACCGACAGTATCTAATGAAAAACTGTTTTTT.